Shown below are 12 T cell receptor beta chains from a single sample sequenced in a study of early T cells in non-severe SARS-CoV-2 infection. TCRdb analysed the 5' RACE reads with MiXCR anew, one entry per CDR3 protein. The sample holds 35,000 to 45,000 distinct CDR3 sequences, 5.3% seen once. The sample taken for sequencing was whole blood. The origin of the receptors is an adult who was a healthcare worker with PCR-confirmed SARS-CoV-2 infection or an uninfected control (not recorded which).

V and J are TRBV19 and TRBJ1-5; D remains unclear. The CDR3 is 12 amino acids. Germline V CDR1 and CDR2: LNHDA, SQIVND (reference sequence). The CDR3 loop is CASGLSNQPQHF. The CDR3, as DNA: TGTGCTTCCGGACTGAGCAATCAGCCCCAGCATTTT.

The chain's CDR3 is CASSLVSTSTDTQYF. CDR3 coding DNA: TGTGCCAGCAGCTTAGTTAGCACTAGCACAGATACGCAGTATTTT. The chain is built from TRBV7-9 and TRBJ2-3; D is ambiguous. There are 15 residues in the CDR3. Trimming removed 1 base at V and 0 bases at J, with 8 bases between. Germline CDR1 SEHNR, CDR2 FQNEAQ (reference sequence).

A few counts support this clonotype. The chain uses TRBV5-4 and TRBJ2-6; D unresolved. Trimming removed 5 bases from V and 1 base from J, with 10 bases in between. The CDR3 runs to 15 residues. Germline values: CDR1 SGHNT, CDR2 YYREEE (reference sequence). CDR3: CASSPDRSGANVLTF. CDR3 nucleotides: TGTGCCAGCAGTCCGGACCGGTCTGGGGCCAACGTCCTGACTTTC.

In its sample, this clonotype was seen many times. This chain uses TRBV2 with TRBJ2-7, with D maybe TRBD1 (5 bases). There are 13 residues in the CDR3. The V end lost 8 bases, the J end lost 2 bases, and 13 bases lay between the germline ends. Germline lookup yields CDR1 SNHLY and CDR2 FYNNEI. The CDR3 DNA follows: TGTGCCAGCGCTGCAGGGTTTCCCTACGAGCAGTACTTC. Protein: CASAAGFPYEQYF.

In its sample, this clonotype ranks as medium-sized. J is TRBJ2-7 and V is TRBV11-2, with 8 positions matching TRBD1. Germline V gene sequence: CDR1 SGHAT, CDR2 FQNNGV. The CDR3 extends over 14 amino acids. Unmatched junction bases numbered 3, after V lost 1 base and J lost 4 bases. CDR3 coding DNA: TGTGCCAGCAGCTTAGGACAGGGGATATACGAGCAGTACTTC. It is translated as CASSLGQGIYEQYF.

V and J are TRBV30 and TRBJ1-4, with unresolved D. The germline gives CDR1 GTSNPN, CDR2 SVGIG (reference sequence). V was trimmed by 1 base and J by 6 bases, leaving 3 bases between them. This CDR3 comprises 11 residues. CDR3 residues: CAWSAYEKLFF. CDR3 bases: TGTGCCTGGAGTGCCTATGAAAAACTGTTTTTT.

This clonotype has a count of ten or more. This sequence joins TRBV5-1 and TRBJ2-1; weak D call: TRBD2 (6 bases). This CDR3 is built from 14 residues. CDR1 is SGHRS, CDR2 YFSETQ, per germline. Trimming pared 4 bases from V and 9 bases from J, leaving 17 bases between. The CDR3 reads CASSPGTPGTEQFF. The CDR3 coding sequence is TGCGCCAGCAGCCCAGGGACTCCCGGTACTGAGCAGTTCTTC.

This clonotype was counted many times. The gene calls are TRBV30 and TRBJ2-1, with D possibly matching TRBD2 (6 bases). Germline CDR1 reads GTSNPN; CDR2 reads SVGIG (reference sequence). V lost 2 bases to trimming and J lost 6 bases, with 11 bases between them. The CDR3 has 13 residues. CDR3 DNA sequence: TGTGCCTGGAGTTCGGGAGTCGGCAATGAGCAGTTCTTC. Encoded protein: CAWSSGVGNEQFF.

This clonotype came up many times. The genes are TRBV7-3 and TRBJ1-1; D unclear. The CDR3 covers 13 residues. The germline V gene has CDR1 SGHTA and CDR2 FQGTGA. Trimming removed 4 bases at V and 1 base at J, with 7 bases between. The DNA for the CDR3 is TGTGCCAGCAGCTCCAACAGGAACACTGAAGCTTTCTTT. Residues: CASSSNRNTEAFF.

At least ten counts were recorded for this clonotype. CDR3 in DNA: TGTGCCGGGAGAGAGGGGGAGGCTTACAATGAGCAGTTCTTC. This translates into CAGREGEAYNEQFF. The chain recombines TRBV2 with TRBJ2-1; either TRBD1 or TRBD2 may fit D (6 bases each). CDR3 length: 14 residues. Germline V lookup: CDR1 SNHLY, CDR2 FYNNEI. V was pared by 11 bases and J by 4 bases, with 18 bases between.

The chain uses TRBV19 and TRBJ2-1; TRBD2 aligns across 13 bases. The germline V gene encodes CDR1 LNHDA and CDR2 SQIVND (reference sequence). Germline trimming cut 7 bases from V and 7 bases from J; bases unmatched to any gene: 7. The CDR3 length is 15 residues. The CDR3, as DNA: TGTGCCAGTAAAACGACTAGCGGGAGGAGGAATGAGCAGTTCTTC. It encodes CASKTTSGRRNEQFF.

This clonotype has just a few counts. This rearrangement joins TRBV15 to TRBJ2-1; 7 nucleotides line up with TRBD1. Per the germline V gene, CDR1 is LNHNV and CDR2 is YYDKDF (reference sequence). After removal of 0 bases from V and 8 bases from J, the junction contained 10 bases not matched to a gene. The CDR3 consists of 16 residues. For the CDR3, the DNA is TGTGCCACCAGCAGAGACCGACAGGGCGTAGCCGATGAGCAGTTCTTC. This translates into CATSRDRQGVADEQFF.